The next 5 T cell receptor beta chains were all read from a single sample in a study of response to subunit inactivated influenza vaccine (dated by TCRdb to between 2017 and 2018). The library was obtained by RT-PCR. Sequencing relied on an Illumina HiSeq 2500. TCRdb redid the processing of the public reads, applying fastp at Q25 and MiXCR, and retained in-frame beta chains. For every CDR3 protein sequence, its rows merge into one entry that carries the most common genes and DNA. This sample gives about 830,000 distinct CDR3 sequences in total; approximately 17% of them show up just once. The top ten constitute under 13% of the sample. Here the sequenced sample was PBMCs from blood, taken more than 4 days after vaccination. The origin of the receptors is a man aged 50-59 years who received an inactivated influenza vaccine. Donor details come from another sample of the same person, matched by shared clones.

In its sample, this clonotype was seen a few times. The V call is TRBV4-2, the J call TRBJ2-3, with TRBD1 as a possible D gene (6 bases). CDR1 and CDR2 from the germline V gene are LGHNA and YNFKEQ. V was shortened by 0 bases and J by 5 bases, with 12 bases between the two germline ends. The CDR3 spans 15 residues. The CDR3 loop reads CASSQEWGPGDTQYF. The CDR3 DNA is TGTGCCAGCAGCCAAGAGTGGGGGCCGGGAGATACGCAGTATTTT.

The V gene is TRBV5-1, the J gene TRBJ2-3, with D tentatively TRBD1 or TRBD2 (6 bases each). Germline V gives CDR1 SGHRS, CDR2 YFSETQ. The CDR3 totals 17 residues. The ends were cut back, 0 bases at V and 1 base at J, with 15 bases in the middle. CDR3 DNA: TGCGCCAGCAGCTTGGCCCCCAGGGGCGGGGGCACAGATACGCAGTATTTT. This encodes CASSLAPRGGGTDTQYF.

J is TRBJ2-7 and V is TRBV5-5, with D hard to call. This CDR3 comprises 13 residues. Germline values: CDR1 SGHKS, CDR2 YYEKEE (reference sequence). Trimming removed 4 bases from V and 2 bases from J, with 10 bases in between. The CDR3 coding sequence is TGTGCCAGCAGCCCCATTAAGACCTACGAGCAGTACTTC. It yields the protein CASSPIKTYEQYF.

This clonotype came up many times. This chain links TRBV6-6 with TRBJ2-7; D gene unclear. V was trimmed by 5 bases and J by 4 bases, leaving 6 bases between them. The germline CDR1 and CDR2 sequences are MNHNY and SVGAGI (reference sequence). The CDR3 has 11 residues. CDR3 sequence reads: CASSTNYEQYF. CDR3 DNA: TGTGCCAGCAGTACTAATTACGAGCAGTACTTC.

This clonotype was detected only a few times. The chain uses TRBV12-3 or TRBV12-4 and TRBJ1-1; D remains unclear. V was clipped by 7 bases and J by 6 bases, with 12 bases between them. The CDR3 contains 12 residues. The CDR3 spells CASKNTTAEAFF. CDR3 in DNA: TGTGCCAGCAAAAATACCACAGCTGAAGCTTTCTTT.